Listed below are T cell receptor beta chains from one sample, sequenced in a study of cytomegalovirus exposure and HLA in healthy donors. The method was immunoSEQ multiplex PCR; TCRdb's version includes in-frame clones alone and lacks a portion of them. Among approximately 95,000 clones listed, under 85% were seen once. Sequencing used PBMCs. The origin of the receptors is a woman between 35 and 50 years old in good health and CMV-seropositive. CDR3s include the opening cysteine and the closing phenylalanine or tryptophan. A row's size may be missing; if present it is once, few, many or a size class.

>few|TRBV6-5
CASSYSGNPNNEQFF
>.|TRBV10-3
CAISEYGTYSYNEQFF
>once|TRBV7-9
CASSLAGGETQYF
>.|TRBV2
CASEGLAGARQFF
>.|TRBV2
CASNLAGRNEQFF
>.|TRBV7-3
CASTLVRTGGNSGELFF
>.|TRBV11-2
CASSSTGQLGGEKLFF
>medium-sized|TRBV7-3
CASSPQGASVNTGELFF
>few|TRBV27
CASSRFAYSYEQYF
>.|TRBV13
CASSSAGTGTYNEQFF
>.|TRBV28
CASSLGGAGARETQYF
>.|TRBV6-1
CASRGGTSGNTIYF
>.|TRBV5-1
CASSLEGSTSGAFSYEQYF
>.|TRBV2
CASRPGTGFQPQHF
>.|TRBV10-1
CASSPGITGEQYF
>.|TRBV6-1
CASSEGRTGADTQYF
>few|TRBV7-2
CASSLILAGGRNTGELFF
>.|TRBV5-6
CASSQGDLEKLFF
>once|TRBV2
CASSYGQGISSYNEQFF
>.|TRBV9
CASSVAGSNTEAFF
>once|TRBV4-1
CASSQLVGLRDRNNEQFF
>.|TRBV6-1
CASSEEQGRANQPQHF
>.|TRBV12-5
CASGLTRRGQRNYGYTF
>.|TRBV30
CAWAGAYTDTQYF
>.|TRBV18
CASSRRGAGFGWGLEQYF
>.|TRBV30
CAWSQGALTQYF
>.|TRBV6-5
CASSYRRNQPQHF
>.|TRBV19
CASRQGGGSNQPQHF
>few|TRBV28
CASSPTPGDRGFGNEKLFF
>.|TRBV6-5
CASSFTGTSGSYEQYF
>.|TRBV7-3
CASSPTSGSYNEQFF
>.|TRBV6-5
CASSFGTGNGANVLTF
>once|TRBV28
CASSQGGGMGEQYF
>.|TRBV27
CASATSGRGSYNEQFF
>.|TRBV7-9
CASSPGQGDGYTF
>.|TRBV27
CAARDYSGYTF
>.|TRBV4-1
CASSQYETGAYEQYF
>.|TRBV6-5
CAIDRDNNEQFF
>.|TRBV29-1
CSVSRGSSSTDTQYF
>.|TRBV7-3
CASSASGASYNEQFF
>.|TRBV19
CASSTSGTGYYEQYF
>.|TRBV5-1
CASSPDRADTGELFF
>.|TRBV28
CASSKSGGSYNEQFF
>.|TRBV6-6
CASSYDSNSGNTIYF
>.|TRBV28
CASSLLQETQYF
>.|TRBV6-1
CASSEARGFGTEAFF
>few|TRBV11-2
CASSSQMNTEAFF
>.|TRBV5-1
CASSGGLYGYTF
>.|TRBV10-3
CAIREGVGGEAFF
>.|TRBV19
CASSMLQGIDTQYF
>.|TRBV5-1
CASSLAKAGLEAFF
>.|TRBV4-1
CASSRGLADYNEQFF
>.|TRBV13
CASSEYGVSEKLFF
>.|TRBV9
CASSVEGSGRNEQFF